This is a list of T cell receptor beta chains from one sample in a study of blood T cell repertoires in COVID-19. The method was immunoSEQ multiplex PCR; TCRdb's version includes in-frame clones alone and lacks a portion of them. The table records 200,000 to 250,000 clones, about 90% of them present only once. Sequencing was carried out using PBMCs or T cells enriched from blood (not recorded which). The origin of the receptors is a man aged 25-45 years who had recovered from COVID-19. CDR3s include the opening cysteine and the closing phenylalanine or tryptophan. The D gene is left open where the match is weak. Where a row states a size, it is once, few, many or the class of an expanded clone; other rows omit it.

J gene | clone size | V gene | D gene | CDR3 DNA | CDR3 protein
TRBJ2-1 | once | TRBV7-6 | TRBD2 | TGTGCCAGCAGCCCCCGGGGGGAGGGCTACAATGAGCAGTTCTTC | CASSPRGEGYNEQFF
TRBJ2-1 | NA | TRBV7-3 | NA | TGTGCCAGCAGCACCGCGGGGGCCTCCTACAATGAGCAGTTCTTC | CASSTAGASYNEQFF
TRBJ2-7 | NA | TRBV5-6 | NA | TGTGCCAGCAGCTTGGGAGGGAAAAGCTCCTACGAGCAGTACTTC | CASSLGGKSSYEQYF
TRBJ1-3 | NA | TRBV11-2 | NA | TGTGCCAGCAGCTTAGGTCATCGAGCAGGGGCAAACACCATATATTTT | CASSLGHRAGANTIYF
TRBJ1-2 | NA | TRBV7-3 | TRBD1 | TGTGCCAGCAGTCAAACAGGGGGCAGCTATGGCTACACCTTC | CASSQTGGSYGYTF
TRBJ1-6 | NA | TRBV4-2 | NA | TGTGCCAGCAGCCAAGAGTCCGCACCCCTCCACTTT | CASSQESAPLHF
TRBJ2-2 | NA | TRBV19 | TRBD2 | TGTGCCAGTAGTTTTTGGCGGGAGGGCCTAGTTGCTACCACCGGGGAGCTGTTTTTT | CASSFWREGLVATTGELFF
TRBJ1-2 | NA | TRBV30 | NA | TGTGCCTGGAGGCCTCCCTCGGGGGGTGGCTACACCTTC | CAWRPPSGGGYTF
TRBJ2-5 | NA | TRBV30 | NA | TGTGCCTTCTCGGGTGGTCTAGTTAAAGAGACCCAGTACTTC | CAFSGGLVKETQYF
TRBJ2-7 | NA | TRBV19 | NA | TGTGCCAGTAGTATGCGAGGGGGCGAGCAGTACTTC | CASSMRGGEQYF
TRBJ2-2 | NA | TRBV19 | NA | TGTGCCAGTAGTACCCAGGGTGCCCTCGGGGAGCTGTTTTTT | CASSTQGALGELFF
TRBJ2-2 | NA | TRBV28 | NA | TGTGCCAGCAGTTACCCGCAAGGTTCGGAGGCGAACACCGGGGAGCTGTTTTTT | CASSYPQGSEANTGELFF
TRBJ1-4 | NA | TRBV4-3 | TRBD1 | TGCGCCAGCAGCCAAGGGGACAGAGACAATGAAAAACTGTTTTTT | CASSQGDRDNEKLFF
TRBJ1-2 | NA | TRBV19 | TRBD1 | TGTGCCATCGCGGACAGGGGAAATGGCTACACCTTC | CAIADRGNGYTF
TRBJ2-3 | NA | TRBV11-2 | NA | TGTGCCAGCAGCTCAAATGCGGATACGCAGTATTTT | CASSSNADTQYF